This T cell receptor beta chain stems from a study of regulatory T cells in long-lasting Graves disease. Time point denoted: newly diagnosed GD, antithyroid drugs for less than 3 months. PBMC-extracted RNA yielded the TCR library. The peripheral blood volume drawn was about 9 milliliters, and it was collected into EDTA tubes. To make TCR beta libraries, researchers used iRepertoire HTBI primers and Arm-PCR of CDR3 regions. Authors' data handling: Sample data revealed about 60 TRBV and about 15 TRBJ segments. TCRdb recomputed calls from the multiplex PCR reads with MiXCR, one row per CDR3 protein. These V and J calls originate from TCRdb's pipeline instead of the authors' own analysis. Among a few hundred thousand distinct CDR3 sequences listed, approximately 13% were seen once. The CDR3 consists of 14 residues. Germline V gene sequence: CDR1 PRHDT, CDR2 FYEKMQ (reference sequence). J lost 4 bases, V lost 4 bases, and 4 bases had no gene match.

This clonotype occurred many times. This sample also belongs to another study, concerning T cells in Graves' hyperthyroidism and ophthalmopathy. From that study: Stable hyperthyroidism: no ophthalmopathy progression over 18 months of follow-up.

This clonotype originated in a man in his thirties or forties with Graves disease. The material was peripheral blood mononuclear cells (PBMCs), obtained at new diagnosis, from a patient treated with antithyroid drugs. The chain is built from TRBV13 and TRBJ2-7; 10 bases fit TRBD1. CDR3 sequence reads: CASSYRQGAYEQYF. CDR3 coding DNA: TGTGCCAGCAGCTACAGACAGGGGGCTTACGAGCAGTACTTC.